Following are 17 T cell receptor beta chains from one sample sequenced in a study of blood T cell repertoires in COVID-19. Libraries were prepared by immunoSEQ multiplex PCR; TCRdb keeps only in-frame clonotypes and omits some of them. Of about 100,000 clones listed, more than 85% are singletons. The sequenced sample was peripheral blood. Receptors were obtained from a man aged 18 to 29 with acute or convalescent COVID-19.

This chain joins TRBV7-2 and TRBJ2-1, with D possibly matching TRBD1 (5 bases). Trimming took off 3 bases at V and 1 base at J, with 13 bases between the two ends. This CDR3 has 16 amino acids. The germline gives CDR1 SGHTA, CDR2 FQGNSA. The CDR3 loop is CASSFREPGSYNEQFF. The CDR3 DNA reads TGTGCCAGCAGCTTCCGAGAGCCAGGGTCCTACAATGAGCAGTTCTTC.

J is TRBJ2-1 and V is TRBV18; 9 bases agree with TRBD2. CDR1 is KGHSH and CDR2 is LQKENI in the germline V gene. The V and J ends lost 2 bases and 5 bases, in that order; junction bases with no gene match: 10. The CDR3 length is 17 residues. This CDR3 reads CASSPVFSGGGNNEQFF. The CDR3 DNA reads as TGTGCCAGCTCACCAGTCTTTAGCGGGGGAGGGAACAATGAGCAGTTCTTC.

This sequence joins TRBV27 and TRBJ2-3; D unclear. Trimming took off 6 bases at V and 0 bases at J, with 13 bases between the two ends. The germline V gene encodes CDR1 MNHEY and CDR2 SMNVEV (reference sequence). This CDR3 has 15 residues. CDR3 loop: CASRLLTASTDTQYF. The DNA of the CDR3 is TGTGCCAGCAGATTGTTGACTGCTAGCACAGATACGCAGTATTTT.

The chain employs TRBV27 and TRBJ2-5; TRBD2 is a possible D gene (5 bases). V was trimmed by 3 bases and J by 4 bases, leaving 9 bases between them. Looked up from germline, CDR1 is MNHEY and CDR2 is SMNVEV (reference sequence). The CDR3 spans 13 residues. The CDR3 DNA is TGTGCCAGCAGTTTCGGGATTAGAGAGACCCAGTACTTC. Protein product: CASSFGIRETQYF.

This sequence joins TRBV6-5 and TRBJ1-1; 7 bases match TRBD1. Germline CDR1 is MNHEY and CDR2 is SVGAGI. V lost 2 bases, J lost 0 bases, and 3 bases stayed unmatched. This CDR3 has 15 residues. As DNA, the CDR3 is TGTGCCAGCAGTTACATGGGACAGTTGAACACTGAAGCTTTCTTT. Translating it yields CASSYMGQLNTEAFF.

The J gene is TRBJ1-1, the V gene TRBV9; D is unclear. Trimming removed 0 bases from V and 4 bases from J, with 10 bases in between. The CDR3 consists of 14 residues. Germline assignment: CDR1 SGDLS and CDR2 YYNGEE. The CDR3 loop is CASSVDSRSTEAFF. Here the CDR3 DNA reads TGTGCCAGCAGCGTAGACTCACGGAGCACTGAAGCTTTCTTT.

V is TRBV28 and J is TRBJ2-2, with 7 bases aligning to TRBD2. CDR1 and CDR2 from the germline V gene are MDHEN and SYDVKM. This CDR3 is built from 14 residues. V lost 7 bases to trimming and J lost 7 bases; unmatched junction nucleotides: 9. Here the CDR3 DNA reads TGTGCCAGCAATTGGGCGGGAGCAATCGGGGAGCTGTTTTTT. This codes for CASNWAGAIGELFF.

The chain couples TRBV6-5 to TRBJ1-1; no clear D. From germline, CDR1 is MNHEY and CDR2 SVGAGI. The CDR3 is 15 residues long. The V end was cut by 6 bases, the J end by 1 base, with 15 bases between. The CDR3 region is CASSPAGKSNTEAFF. The CDR3 bases are TGTGCCAGCAGCCCGGCGGGCAAGTCGAACACTGAAGCTTTCTTT.

The rearrangement uses TRBV9 and TRBJ2-2, with 10 bases identical to TRBD2. The CDR3 consists of 16 residues. Germline CDR1 SGDLS, CDR2 YYNGEE. J was trimmed by 7 bases and V by 4 bases; bases with no gene match: 10. The DNA of the CDR3 is TGTGCCAGCAGCCCTCTGAGCGGGGGGGCAAACGGGGAGCTGTTTTTT. It translates to CASSPLSGGANGELFF.

Regarding this clone: The sample contains more than one DNA sequence encoding this CDR3. The chain recombines TRBV19 with TRBJ2-2, with no clear D. The V gene's germline CDR1 is LNHDA and CDR2 SQIVND (reference sequence). The CDR3 runs to 14 residues. V lost 1 base and J 4 bases, leaving 7 bases between the germline ends. The DNA for the CDR3 is TGTGCCAGTAGTATAGCGGCAGGCACCGGGGAGCTGTTTTTT. This gives the protein CASSIAAGTGELFF.

This rearrangement joins TRBV21-1 to TRBJ1-3; the DNA was not used to check the table's D call, TRBD1. TRBV21-1 has pseudogene status. The CDR3 runs 21 residues. The CDR3 region is CASSLLPIRAPSSGALNTIYF. In DNA, the CDR3 is TGTGCCAGCAGCCTCCTCCCTATCAGGGCTCCAAGCTCGGGTGCTTTGAACACCATATATTTT.

In nucleotides, the CDR3 is TGTGCCAGCTCACCACCGGTAACTCCCTTACGGGGCACTGAAGCTTTCTTT. Translated, it gives CASSPPVTPLRGTEAFF. The chain combines TRBV18 with TRBJ1-1; unclear D gene. The CDR3 runs to 17 residues. V was cut by 0 bases and J by 4 bases, with 18 bases left in between. Germline V gene lookup returns CDR1 KGHSH and CDR2 LQKENI.

This chain connects TRBV2 to TRBJ2-1; 7 nucleotides match TRBD2. V shed 1 base and J 7 bases; nucleotides not matched to a gene: 1. There are 13 residues in the CDR3. Germline loops: CDR1 SNHLY, CDR2 FYNNEI. CDR3 sequence: CASSEGGGNEQFF. For the CDR3, the DNA is TGTGCCAGCAGTGAAGGGGGGGGGAATGAGCAGTTCTTC.

This chain uses TRBV6-5 with TRBJ2-1, with D possibly being TRBD1 (5 bases). CDR1 is MNHEY, CDR2 SVGAGI, per germline. V was pared by 6 bases and J by 14 bases, with 20 bases between. The CDR3 spans 13 residues. Written as DNA, the CDR3 is TGTGCCAGCAGAGGGCAGGGAACCCCTACCGAGTTCTTC. It translates to CASRGQGTPTEFF.

This chain links TRBV11-2 with TRBJ1-6; TRBD1 aligns across 7 bases. Germline V CDR1 and CDR2: SGHAT, FQNNGV. This CDR3 is built from 18 residues. The J segment lost 9 bases and the V segment lost 2 bases, leaving 16 bases of the junction unmatched. The CDR3 nucleotides read TGTGCCAGCAGCTTAAACCCTAGACAGGGAACTATATCTTCACCCCTCCACTTT. It codes for CASSLNPRQGTISSPLHF.

V gene TRBV5-1 combines with J gene TRBJ2-1; 10 bases line up with TRBD2. The V gene end was trimmed by 0 bases and the J gene end by 1 base; junction bases not matched to a gene: 19. The CDR3 contains 22 residues. Germline V gene sequence: CDR1 SGHRS, CDR2 YFSETQ. CDR3 region: CASSLDFGSGRANLRSYNEQFF. CDR3 sequence (DNA): TGCGCCAGCAGCTTGGATTTCGGGAGCGGGAGGGCCAATCTCCGGTCCTACAATGAGCAGTTCTTC.

The rearrangement links TRBV10-1 to TRBJ2-2; TRBD2 agrees at 14 bases. Germline CDR1 reads WNHNN; CDR2 reads SYGVQD (reference sequence). The J segment lost 7 bases and the V segment lost 7 bases, leaving 17 bases of the junction unmatched. The CDR3 covers 19 residues. CDR3 sequence reads: CASTEGGLAGGMEDGELFF. In DNA form, the CDR3 reads TGCGCCAGCACCGAGGGAGGACTAGCGGGGGGCATGGAAGACGGGGAGCTGTTTTTT.